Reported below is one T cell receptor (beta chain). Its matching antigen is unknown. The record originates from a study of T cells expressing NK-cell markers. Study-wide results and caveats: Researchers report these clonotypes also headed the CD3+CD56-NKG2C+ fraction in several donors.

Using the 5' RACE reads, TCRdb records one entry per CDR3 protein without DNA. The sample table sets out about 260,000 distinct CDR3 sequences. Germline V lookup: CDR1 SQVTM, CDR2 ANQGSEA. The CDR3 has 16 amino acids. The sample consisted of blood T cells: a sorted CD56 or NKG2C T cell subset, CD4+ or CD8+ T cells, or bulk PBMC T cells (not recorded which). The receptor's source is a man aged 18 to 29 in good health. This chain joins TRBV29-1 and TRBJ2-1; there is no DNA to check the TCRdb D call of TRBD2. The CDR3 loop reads CSVDLPGGMDNNEQFF.